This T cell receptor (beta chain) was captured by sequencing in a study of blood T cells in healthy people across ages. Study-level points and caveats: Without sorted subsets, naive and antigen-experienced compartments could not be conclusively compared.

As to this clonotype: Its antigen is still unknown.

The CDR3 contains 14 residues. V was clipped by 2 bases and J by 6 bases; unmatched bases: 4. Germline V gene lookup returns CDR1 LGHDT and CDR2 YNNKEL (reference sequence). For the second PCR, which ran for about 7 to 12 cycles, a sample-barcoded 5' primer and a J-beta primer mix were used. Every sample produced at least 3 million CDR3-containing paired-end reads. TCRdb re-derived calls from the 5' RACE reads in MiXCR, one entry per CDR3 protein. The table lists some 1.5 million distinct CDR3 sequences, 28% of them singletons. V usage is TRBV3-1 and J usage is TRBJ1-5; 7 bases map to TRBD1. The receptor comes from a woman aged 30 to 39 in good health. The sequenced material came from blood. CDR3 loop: CASSQSRGSQPQHF. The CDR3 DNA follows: TGTGCCAGCAGCCAATCCAGGGGGAGTCAGCCCCAGCATTTT.